The 21 T cell receptor beta chains below come from one sample, sequenced in a study of human T cells and chemical hapten exposure. The time point: pre-sensitization, week 0. The treatment is: therapeutic diphenylcyclopropenone sensitization with weekly scalp DPC. TCRdb used MiXCR to reprocess the RACE reads, holding one entry per CDR3 protein. The table has a few hundred thousand distinct CDR3 sequences, about 5% seen once. The sample in question was whole blood, obtained in connection with sensitization to the hapten diphenylcyclopropenone (DPC). Receptors were obtained from a woman under 30 with alopecia areata. Some clones in this sample may be carry-over from other donors' samples.

This clonotype was detected many times. The chain has TRBV6-6 and TRBJ1-6; D gene ambiguous. V lost 4 bases, J lost 6 bases, and 13 bases lay in between. This CDR3 spans 15 amino acids. Germline CDR1 reads MNHNY; CDR2 reads SVGAGI (reference sequence). The CDR3 reads CASSLTEIPNSPLHF. CDR3 nucleotide sequence: TGTGCCAGCAGTTTAACCGAAATTCCTAATTCACCCCTCCACTTT.

The chain has TRBV6-1 and TRBJ1-5, with unresolved D. In germline, CDR1 is MNHNS, CDR2 SASEGT. With 4 bases removed from V and 0 bases from J, the gap between germline ends came to 16 bases. The CDR3 extends over 17 amino acids. The CDR3 spells CASSARRADISNQPQHF. CDR3 sequence (DNA): TGTGCCAGCAGTGCCAGGAGGGCAGACATTAGCAATCAGCCCCAGCATTTT.

This clonotype has ten or more counts. The chain couples TRBV7-9 to TRBJ2-3; D is possibly TRBD2 (5 bases). Trimming left V 3 bases short and J 0 bases short, with 10 bases between. The CDR3 is 15 residues long. The V gene's germline CDR1 is SEHNR and CDR2 FQNEAQ (reference sequence). CDR3 bases: TGTGCCAGCAGCTTGGGAGTAACTAGCACAGATACGCAGTATTTT. Amino acids: CASSLGVTSTDTQYF. Combining the CDR3 with reference TRBV7-9 and TRBJ2-3 gives the whole variable domain DTGVSQNPRHKITKRGQNVTFRCDPISEHNRLYWYRQTLGQGPEFLTYFQNEAQLEKSRLLSDRFSAERPKGSFSTLEIQRTEQGDSAMYLCASSLGVTSTDTQYFGPGTRLTVL.

This chain joins TRBV4-3 and TRBJ1-1; 7 positions agree with TRBD1. Unmatched junction bases numbered 6, after V lost 1 base and J lost 1 base. The germline CDR1 and CDR2 sequences are LGHNA and YSLEER. This CDR3 spans 16 amino acids. This chain's CDR3 is CASSQALGDRNTEAFF. CDR3 bases: TGCGCCAGCAGCCAAGCCCTGGGGGACAGGAACACTGAAGCTTTCTTT.

This clonotype was detected a few times. The J gene is TRBJ1-3, the V gene TRBV6-5; D possibly corresponds to TRBD1 (6 bases). With 5 bases removed from V and 3 bases from J, the gap between germline ends came to 11 bases. The CDR3 is made up of 14 amino acids. Germline assignment: CDR1 MNHEY and CDR2 SVGAGI. CDR3 nucleotide sequence: TGTGCCAGCAGTACGGGGGCCGGTGGAAACACCATATATTTT. Translated, it gives CASSTGAGGNTIYF.

The rearrangement links TRBV20-1 to TRBJ2-5; tentatively, D is TRBD2 (6 bases). Germline CDR1 reads DFQATT; CDR2 reads SNEGSKA (reference sequence). CDR3 length: 14 residues. V was trimmed by 5 bases and J by 0 bases, leaving 13 bases between them. CDR3: CSAGDFRYQETQYF. The CDR3 nucleotides are TGCAGTGCTGGGGACTTCCGGTACCAAGAGACCCAGTACTTC.

V gene TRBV4-2 combines with J gene TRBJ2-3; D gene unclear. CDR3 size: 13 residues. Deletions cut 1 base from V and 5 bases from J, with 7 bases between. Per the germline V gene, CDR1 is LGHNA and CDR2 is YNFKEQ. The CDR3 protein is CASSQGIRDTQYF. The CDR3 DNA follows: TGTGCCAGCAGCCAAGGTATTAGAGATACGCAGTATTTT.

This clonotype occurred many times. V is TRBV5-1 and J is TRBJ2-3; either TRBD1 or TRBD2 may fit D (5 bases each). V shed 2 bases and J shed 0 bases, with 16 bases lying between them. CDR3 size: 17 residues. The germline gives CDR1 SGHRS, CDR2 YFSETQ. The CDR3 reads CASSFSGALGSTDTQYF. CDR3 in DNA: TGCGCCAGCAGCTTTTCCGGGGCACTAGGTAGCACAGATACGCAGTATTTT.

The chain links TRBV6-1 to TRBJ1-1; D gene uncertain. The germline V gene has CDR1 MNHNS and CDR2 SASEGT. This CDR3 region has 13 residues. The V and J ends lost 1 base and 6 bases respectively, with 9 bases between them. In DNA, the CDR3 is TGTGCCAGCAGTGAAGGGGCATCCGCTGAAGCTTTCTTT. This encodes CASSEGASAEAFF.

The chain links TRBV7-9 to TRBJ2-1, with a possible D match to TRBD2 (6 bases). The CDR3 covers 16 residues. CDR1 is SEHNR and CDR2 is FQNEAQ in the germline V gene (reference sequence). Trimming pared 4 bases from V and 3 bases from J, leaving 16 bases between. CDR3: CASSSLPLAFYNEQFF. The CDR3 nucleotides read TGTGCCAGCAGCTCACTTCCACTAGCTTTCTACAATGAGCAGTTCTTC.

This clonotype was picked up a small number of times. The chain joins TRBV7-8 to TRBJ1-4, with 11 bases identical to TRBD1. Trimming at V came to 5 bases and at J to 2 bases, leaving 4 bases not matched to a gene. Germline lookup yields CDR1 SGHVS and CDR2 FQNEAQ. CDR3 size: 16 residues. The CDR3 DNA sequence: TGTGCCAGCAGCCGCCGGGACAGGGGGACTAATGAAAAACTGTTTTTT. Amino acid sequence: CASSRRDRGTNEKLFF. The full variable domain, completed using reference TRBV7-8 and TRBJ1-4, is GAGVSQSPRYKVAKRGQDVALRCDPISGHVSLFWYQQALGQGPEFLTYFQNEAQLDKSGLPSDRFFAERPEGSVSTLKIQRTQQEDSAVYLCASSRRDRGTNEKLFFGSGTQLSVL.

This clonotype was observed at least ten times. The chain couples TRBV20-1 to TRBJ1-1, with D perhaps TRBD1 (6 bases). The V and J ends lost 2 bases and 4 bases respectively, with 17 bases between them. The CDR3 contains 15 residues. The germline V gene encodes CDR1 DFQATT and CDR2 SNEGSKA (reference sequence). This chain's CDR3 is CSARITGLRGTEAFF. The CDR3, as DNA: TGCAGTGCTAGAATCACAGGGCTCCGAGGCACTGAAGCTTTCTTT.

This clonotype was seen at least ten times. The CDR3 spells CASSLYEIDTQYF. CDR3 nucleotides: TGTGCCAGCAGCTTATACGAGATAGATACGCAGTATTTT. The chain uses TRBV7-2 and TRBJ2-3; no firm D call. The CDR3 runs to 13 residues. Trimming left V 2 bases short and J 5 bases short, with 8 bases between. Germline CDR1 SGHTA, CDR2 FQGNSA.

This clonotype showed up many times. One junction end does not reproduce the germline sequence, and a read error may be involved. CDR3 region: CASSYSPGLTVPREF. The CDR3 region has the DNA TGTGCCAGCAGTTACTCACCGGGTCTAACCGTTCCAAGAGAATTC. The chain couples TRBV6-2 or TRBV6-3 to TRBJ2-5; D ambiguous. Looked up from germline, CDR1 is MNHEY and CDR2 is SVGEGT. CDR3 size: 15 residues.

This clonotype came up many times. This chain uses TRBV12-3 or TRBV12-4 with TRBJ1-2; weak D call: TRBD1 (5 bases). The V gene lost 5 bases and the J gene lost 5 bases, with 12 bases spanning the gap. The CDR3 has 13 amino acids. The CDR3 protein is CASSKQGPYGYTF. The CDR3 bases are TGTGCCAGCAGTAAGCAGGGACCGTATGGCTACACCTTC.

The chain couples TRBV4-2 to TRBJ2-7; maybe TRBD2 (5 bases). Germline-derived CDR1 and CDR2 are LGHNA and YNFKEQ. The ends were cut back, 0 bases at V and 5 bases at J, with 14 bases in the middle. This CDR3 spans 15 amino acids. For the CDR3, the DNA is TGTGCCAGCAGCCAAGATCCCCCTAGCCTCCACGAGCAGTACTTC. Amino acid sequence: CASSQDPPSLHEQYF.

This clonotype showed up many times. The rearrangement links TRBV10-3 to TRBJ1-5; TRBD1 matches 8 bases. Unmatched junction bases numbered 14, after V lost 10 bases and J lost 6 bases. Germline values: CDR1 ENHRY, CDR2 SYGVKD. The CDR3 runs to 15 residues. CDR3 amino acids: CATSADQGASQPQHF. CDR3 DNA sequence: TGTGCCACCTCCGCCGACCAGGGGGCTTCTCAGCCCCAGCATTTT.

This clonotype was recorded at least ten times. The chain recombines TRBV6-5 with TRBJ1-5; D is unclear. Germline values: CDR1 MNHEY, CDR2 SVGAGI. The CDR3 is 14 amino acids. V lost 4 bases to trimming and J lost 4 bases, with 11 bases between them. CDR3 sequence reads: CASSLSRSNQPQHF. CDR3 nucleotide sequence: TGTGCCAGCAGTTTGTCCCGATCGAATCAGCCCCAGCATTTT.

CDR3 sequence reads: CSVDDRGDYGYTF. The CDR3, as DNA: TGCAGCGTTGATGACAGGGGAGACTATGGCTACACCTTC. V usage is TRBV29-1 and J usage is TRBJ1-2, with 8 nucleotides matching TRBD1. This CDR3 is built from 13 residues. The germline V gene has CDR1 SQVTM and CDR2 ANQGSEA. V dropped 3 bases and J dropped 3; count of bases not matched to a gene: 3.

The chain carries TRBV7-2 and TRBJ2-2, with D hard to call. The V gene's germline CDR1 is SGHTA and CDR2 FQGNSA. CDR3 size: 13 residues. V dropped 5 bases and J dropped 9 bases, with 13 bases sitting between them. For the CDR3, the DNA is TGTGCCAGCAGCCGAAAGAGCCTCCGGGAGCTGTTTTTT. The encoded protein is CASSRKSLRELFF.

This clonotype appeared many times. The rearrangement uses TRBV6-2 or TRBV6-3 and TRBJ2-3; D is perhaps TRBD1 (6 bases). Trimming left V 4 bases short and J 2 bases short, with 13 bases between. The CDR3 is 15 residues long. Germline V CDR1 and CDR2: MNHEY, SVGEGT. CDR3 DNA: TGTGCCAGCAGTTTCCCGGGACAACCCACAGATACGCAGTATTTT. Translated, it gives CASSFPGQPTDTQYF.